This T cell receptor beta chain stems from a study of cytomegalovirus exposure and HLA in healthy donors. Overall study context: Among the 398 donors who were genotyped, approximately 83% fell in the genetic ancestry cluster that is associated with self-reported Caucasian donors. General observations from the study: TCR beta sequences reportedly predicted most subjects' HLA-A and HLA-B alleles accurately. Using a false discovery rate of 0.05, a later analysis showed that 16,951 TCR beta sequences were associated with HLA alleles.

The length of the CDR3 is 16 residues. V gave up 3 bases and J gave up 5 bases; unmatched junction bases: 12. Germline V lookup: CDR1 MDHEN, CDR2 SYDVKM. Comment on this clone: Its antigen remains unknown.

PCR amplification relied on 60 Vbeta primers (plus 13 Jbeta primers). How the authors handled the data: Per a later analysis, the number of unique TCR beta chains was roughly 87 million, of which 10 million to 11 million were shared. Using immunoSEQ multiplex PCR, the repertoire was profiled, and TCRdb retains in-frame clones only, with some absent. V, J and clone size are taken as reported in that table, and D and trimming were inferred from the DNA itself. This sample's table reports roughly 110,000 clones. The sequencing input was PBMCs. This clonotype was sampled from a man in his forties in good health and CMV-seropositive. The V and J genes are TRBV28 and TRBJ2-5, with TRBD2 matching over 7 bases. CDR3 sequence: CASSFPSREPGETQYF. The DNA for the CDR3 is TGTGCCAGCAGTTTTCCCTCGCGGGAGCCGGGTGAGACCCAGTACTTC.